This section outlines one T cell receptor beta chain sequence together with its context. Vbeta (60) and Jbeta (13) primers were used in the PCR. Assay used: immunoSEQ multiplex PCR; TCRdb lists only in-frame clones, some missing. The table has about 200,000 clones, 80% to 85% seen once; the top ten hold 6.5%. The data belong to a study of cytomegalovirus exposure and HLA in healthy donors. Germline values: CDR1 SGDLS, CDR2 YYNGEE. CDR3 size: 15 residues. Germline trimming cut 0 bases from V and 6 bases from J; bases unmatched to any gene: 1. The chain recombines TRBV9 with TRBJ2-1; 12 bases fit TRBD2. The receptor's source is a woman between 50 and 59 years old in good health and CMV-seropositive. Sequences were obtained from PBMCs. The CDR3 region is CASSVGLAGVNEQFF. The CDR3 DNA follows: TGTGCCAGCAGCGTAGGACTAGCGGGGGTCAATGAGCAGTTCTTC.